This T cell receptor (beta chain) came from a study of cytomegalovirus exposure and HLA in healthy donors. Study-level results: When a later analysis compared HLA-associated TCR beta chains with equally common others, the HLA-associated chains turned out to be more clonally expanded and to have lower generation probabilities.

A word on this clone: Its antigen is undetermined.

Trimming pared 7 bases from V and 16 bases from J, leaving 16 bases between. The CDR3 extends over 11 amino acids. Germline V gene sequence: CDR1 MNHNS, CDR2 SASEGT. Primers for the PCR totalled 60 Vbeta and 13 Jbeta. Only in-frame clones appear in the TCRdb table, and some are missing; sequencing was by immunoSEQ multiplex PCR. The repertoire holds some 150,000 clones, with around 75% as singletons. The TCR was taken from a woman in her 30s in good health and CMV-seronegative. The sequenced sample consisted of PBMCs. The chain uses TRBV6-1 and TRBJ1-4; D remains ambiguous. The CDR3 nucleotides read TGTGCCAGCACCCAGGAGGGCGGAGCGTTTTTT. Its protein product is CASTQEGGAFF.